This TCR beta chain was observed in a study of PD-1 blockade in mismatch repair-deficient tumors. Study-wide background: All were previously treated, progressing patients with some twelve mismatch repair-deficient cancer types.

Produced via immunoSEQ multiplex PCR; TCRdb's table is partial and in-frame only. The profile shows tens of thousands of clones, 60% to 80% of them singletons. This CDR3 region has 13 residues. V lost 1 base and J 8 bases, leaving 11 bases between the germline ends. In germline, CDR1 is SGHDN, CDR2 FVKESK. PCR or immunohistochemistry showed mismatch repair deficiency in every enrolled patient. The TCR was taken from an adult with mismatch repair-deficient cancer. This specimen consisted of peripheral blood, obtained 2 weeks after starting pembrolizumab. The V and J genes are TRBV14 and TRBJ1-2, with D possibly TRBD1 on 6 matching bases. The CDR3 DNA is TGTGCCAGCAGCCAAGCAGGGGCGGGCGGCTACACCTTC. Its protein is CASSQAGAGGYTF.